Given below is one TCR beta chain in context. Seattle-derived patients entered the study during active infection and were followed longitudinally. The sample comes from a study of blood T cell repertoires in COVID-19. For the study at large: Material from acute and convalescent COVID-19 was sourced from the United States, Italy and Spain.

Method: immunoSEQ multiplex PCR; TCRdb's copy keeps in-frame clones and lacks some. The sample lists around 160,000 clones, around nine tenths seen once, with 10% in the top ten. V dropped 3 bases and J dropped 6; count of bases not matched to a gene: 9. Germline loops: CDR1 SEHNR, CDR2 FQNEAQ (reference sequence). This CDR3 comprises 16 residues. The sample comprised peripheral blood. The chain employs TRBV7-9 and TRBJ1-4; 8 bases are a match to TRBD1. This clonotype was obtained from a woman aged 70-85 years with COVID-19, enrolled during active disease. CDR3 region: CASSLGSGTGDEKLFF. CDR3 nucleotides: TGTGCCAGCAGCTTGGGATCGGGGACAGGTGATGAAAAACTGTTTTTT.